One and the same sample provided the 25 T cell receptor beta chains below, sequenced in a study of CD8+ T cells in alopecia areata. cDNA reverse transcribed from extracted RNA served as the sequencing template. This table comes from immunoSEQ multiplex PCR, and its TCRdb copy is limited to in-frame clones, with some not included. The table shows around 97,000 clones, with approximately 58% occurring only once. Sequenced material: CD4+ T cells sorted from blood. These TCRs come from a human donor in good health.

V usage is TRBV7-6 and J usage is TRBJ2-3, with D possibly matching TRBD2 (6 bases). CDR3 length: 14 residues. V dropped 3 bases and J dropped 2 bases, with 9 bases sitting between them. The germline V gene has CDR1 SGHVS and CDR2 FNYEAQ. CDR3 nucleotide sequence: TGTGCCAGCAGCTTGGAGGGCCCCACAGATACGCAGTATTTT. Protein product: CASSLEGPTDTQYF.

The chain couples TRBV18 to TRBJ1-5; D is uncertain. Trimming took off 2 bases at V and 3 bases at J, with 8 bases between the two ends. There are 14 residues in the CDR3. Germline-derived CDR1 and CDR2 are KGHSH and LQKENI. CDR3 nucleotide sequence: TGTGCCAGCTCACCAGAGGGAGCCAATCAGCCCCAGCATTTT. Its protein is CASSPEGANQPQHF.

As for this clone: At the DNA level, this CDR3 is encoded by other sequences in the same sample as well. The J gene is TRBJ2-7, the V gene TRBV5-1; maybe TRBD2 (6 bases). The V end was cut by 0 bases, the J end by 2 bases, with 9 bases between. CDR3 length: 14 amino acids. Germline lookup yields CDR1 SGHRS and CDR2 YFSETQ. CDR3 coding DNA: TGCGCCAGCAGCTTGGAGACGGGGGCCTACGAGCAGTACTTC. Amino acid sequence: CASSLETGAYEQYF.

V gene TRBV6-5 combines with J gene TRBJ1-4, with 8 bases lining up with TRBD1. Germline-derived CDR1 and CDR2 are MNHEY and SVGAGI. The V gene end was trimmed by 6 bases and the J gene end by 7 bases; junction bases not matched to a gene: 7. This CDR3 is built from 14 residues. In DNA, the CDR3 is TGTGCCAGCAGCTTCGACAGGGGAAGTGAAAAACTGTTTTTT. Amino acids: CASSFDRGSEKLFF.

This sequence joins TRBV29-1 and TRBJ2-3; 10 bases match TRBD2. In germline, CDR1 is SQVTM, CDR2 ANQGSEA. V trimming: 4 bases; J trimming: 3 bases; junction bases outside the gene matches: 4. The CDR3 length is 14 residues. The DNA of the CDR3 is TGCAGCGTTGCTGAGCGGGGGGGAACAGATACGCAGTATTTT. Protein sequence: CSVAERGGTDTQYF.

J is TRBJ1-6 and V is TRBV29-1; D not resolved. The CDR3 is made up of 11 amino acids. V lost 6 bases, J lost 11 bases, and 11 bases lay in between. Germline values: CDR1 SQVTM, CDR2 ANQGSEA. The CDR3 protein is CSVGEATPLHF. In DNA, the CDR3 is TGCAGCGTGGGCGAAGCTACACCCCTCCACTTT.

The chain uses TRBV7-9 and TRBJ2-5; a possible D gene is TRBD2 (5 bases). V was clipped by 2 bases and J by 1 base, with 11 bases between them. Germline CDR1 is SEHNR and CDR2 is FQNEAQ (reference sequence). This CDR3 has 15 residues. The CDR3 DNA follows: TGTGCCAGCAGCTTATCTGGCGGGTCCCAAGAGACCCAGTACTTC. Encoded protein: CASSLSGGSQETQYF.

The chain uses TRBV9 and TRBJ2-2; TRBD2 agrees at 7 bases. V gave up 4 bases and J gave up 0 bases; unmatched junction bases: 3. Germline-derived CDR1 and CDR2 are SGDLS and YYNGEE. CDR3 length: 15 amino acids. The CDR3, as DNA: TGTGCCAGCAGCAAAGCGGGGACGAACACCGGGGAGCTGTTTTTT. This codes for CASSKAGTNTGELFF. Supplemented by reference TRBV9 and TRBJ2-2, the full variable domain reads DSGVTQTPKHLITATGQRVTLRCSPRSGDLSVYWYQQSLDQGLQFLIQYYNGEERAKGNILERFSAQQFPDLHSELNLSSLELGDSALYFCASSKAGTNTGELFFGEGSRLTVL.

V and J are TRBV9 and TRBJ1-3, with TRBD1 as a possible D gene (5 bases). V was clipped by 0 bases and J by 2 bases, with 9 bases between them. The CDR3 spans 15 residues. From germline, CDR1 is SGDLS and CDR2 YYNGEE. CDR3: CASSVGSGPGNTIYF. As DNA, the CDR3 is TGTGCCAGCAGCGTAGGATCAGGGCCTGGAAACACCATATATTTT.

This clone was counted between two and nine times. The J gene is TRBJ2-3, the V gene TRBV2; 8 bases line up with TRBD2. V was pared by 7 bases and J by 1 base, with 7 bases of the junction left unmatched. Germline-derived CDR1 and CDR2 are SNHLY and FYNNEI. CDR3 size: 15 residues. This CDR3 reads CASNVRGGGTDTQYF. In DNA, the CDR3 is TGTGCCAGCAACGTTCGGGGGGGAGGCACAGATACGCAGTATTTT.

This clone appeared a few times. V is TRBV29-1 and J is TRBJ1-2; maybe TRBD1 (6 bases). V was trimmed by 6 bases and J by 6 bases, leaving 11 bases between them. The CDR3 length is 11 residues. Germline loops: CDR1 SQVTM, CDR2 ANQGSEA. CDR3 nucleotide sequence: TGCAGCGTCGGGGGGCTCAATGGCTACACCTTC. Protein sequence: CSVGGLNGYTF.

CDR3 amino acids: CASSSRTGAGEKLFF. The CDR3 coding sequence is TGTGCCAGCAGCTCACGGACAGGGGCGGGTGAAAAACTGTTTTTT. The chain has TRBV7-9 and TRBJ1-4; TRBD1 matches at 9 bases. The junction had 7 bases not matched to a gene; V was cut back by 4 bases and J by 7 bases. CDR1 SEHNR and CDR2 FQNEAQ come from the germline V gene (reference sequence). This CDR3 contains 15 residues.

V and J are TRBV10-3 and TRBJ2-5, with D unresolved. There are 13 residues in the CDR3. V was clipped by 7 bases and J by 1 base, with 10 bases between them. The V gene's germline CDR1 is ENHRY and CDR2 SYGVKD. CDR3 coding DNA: TGTGCCATCACCCCCAGGCCCCAAGAGACCCAGTACTTC. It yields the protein CAITPRPQETQYF.

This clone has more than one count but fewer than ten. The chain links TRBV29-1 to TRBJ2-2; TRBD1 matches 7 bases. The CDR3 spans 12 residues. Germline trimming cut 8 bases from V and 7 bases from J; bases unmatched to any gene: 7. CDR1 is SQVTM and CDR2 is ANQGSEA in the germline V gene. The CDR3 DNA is TGCAGCTTTCACAGGGGCTACGGGGAGCTGTTTTTT. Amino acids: CSFHRGYGELFF.

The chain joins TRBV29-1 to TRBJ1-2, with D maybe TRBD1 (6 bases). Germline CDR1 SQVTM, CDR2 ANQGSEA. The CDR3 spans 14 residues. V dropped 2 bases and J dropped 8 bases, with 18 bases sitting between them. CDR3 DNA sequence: TGCAGCGTTGAAAGTTACGCGACAGGCGAGGGCTACACCTTC. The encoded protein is CSVESYATGEGYTF.

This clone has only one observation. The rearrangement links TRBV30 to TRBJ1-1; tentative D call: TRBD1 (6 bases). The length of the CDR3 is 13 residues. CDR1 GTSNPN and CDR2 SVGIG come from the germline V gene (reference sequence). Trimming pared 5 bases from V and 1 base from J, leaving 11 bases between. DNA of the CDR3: TGTGCCTGGGCCAGGGGTTCGAACACTGAAGCTTTCTTT. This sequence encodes CAWARGSNTEAFF. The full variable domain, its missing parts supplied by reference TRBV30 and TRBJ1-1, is SQTIHQWPATLVQPVGSPLSLECTVEGTSNPNLYWYRQAAGRGLQLLFYSVGIGQISSEVPQNLSASRPQDRQFILSSKKLLLSDSGFYLCAWARGSNTEAFFGQGTRLTVV.

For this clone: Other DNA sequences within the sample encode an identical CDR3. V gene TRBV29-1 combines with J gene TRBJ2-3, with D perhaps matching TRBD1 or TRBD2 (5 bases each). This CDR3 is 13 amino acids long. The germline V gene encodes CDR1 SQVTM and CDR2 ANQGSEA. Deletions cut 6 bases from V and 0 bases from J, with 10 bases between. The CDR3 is CSVRGASTDTQYF. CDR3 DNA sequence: TGCAGCGTGAGGGGAGCTAGCACAGATACGCAGTATTTT.

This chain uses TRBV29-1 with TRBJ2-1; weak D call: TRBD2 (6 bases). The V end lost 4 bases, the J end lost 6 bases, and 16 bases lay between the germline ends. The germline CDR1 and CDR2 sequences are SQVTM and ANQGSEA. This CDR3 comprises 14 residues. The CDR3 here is CSVARDLNSNEQFF. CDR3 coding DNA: TGCAGCGTTGCGCGGGACCTGAACTCCAATGAGCAGTTCTTC.

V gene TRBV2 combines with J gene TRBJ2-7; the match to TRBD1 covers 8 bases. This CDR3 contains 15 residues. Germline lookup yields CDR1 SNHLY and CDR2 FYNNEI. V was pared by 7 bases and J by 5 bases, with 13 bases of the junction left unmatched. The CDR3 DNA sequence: TGTGCCAGCACTTCATCTCGGACAGGGCGGGACGAGCAGTACTTC. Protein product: CASTSSRTGRDEQYF.

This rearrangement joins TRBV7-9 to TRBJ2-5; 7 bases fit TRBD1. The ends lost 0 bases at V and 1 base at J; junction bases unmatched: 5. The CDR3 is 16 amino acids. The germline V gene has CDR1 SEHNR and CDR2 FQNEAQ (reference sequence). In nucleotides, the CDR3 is TGTGCCAGCAGCTTAGCTAGGGACAGCATCCAAGAGACCCAGTACTTC. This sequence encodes CASSLARDSIQETQYF.

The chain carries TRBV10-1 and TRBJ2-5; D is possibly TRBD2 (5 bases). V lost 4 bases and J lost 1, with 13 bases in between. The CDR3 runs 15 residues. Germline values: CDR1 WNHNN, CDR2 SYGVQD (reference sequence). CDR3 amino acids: CASSGSGTSQETQYF. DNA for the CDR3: TGCGCCAGCAGTGGGAGCGGTACAAGCCAAGAGACCCAGTACTTC.

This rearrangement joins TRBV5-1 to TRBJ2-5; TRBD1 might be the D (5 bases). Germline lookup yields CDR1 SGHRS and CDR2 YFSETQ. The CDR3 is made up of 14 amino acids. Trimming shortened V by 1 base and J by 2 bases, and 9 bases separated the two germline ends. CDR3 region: CASSLRQGQETQYF. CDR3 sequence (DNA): TGCGCCAGCAGCTTGCGGCAGGGTCAAGAGACCCAGTACTTC. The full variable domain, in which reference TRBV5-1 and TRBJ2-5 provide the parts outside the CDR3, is KAGVTQTPRYLIKTRGQQVTLSCSPISGHRSVSWYQQTPGQGLQFLFEYFSETQRNKGNFPGRFSGRQFSNSRSEMNVSTLELGDSALYLCASSLRQGQETQYFGPGTRLLVL.

The CDR3 sequence: CASSESGEKLFF. DNA for the CDR3: TGTGCCAGCAGTGAAAGCGGTGAAAAACTGTTTTTT. The V call is TRBV6-1, the J call TRBJ1-4; D is unresolved. Trimming stripped 2 bases from V and 7 bases from J, with 5 bases between. Germline V CDR1 and CDR2: MNHNS, SASEGT. The CDR3 is 12 residues long.

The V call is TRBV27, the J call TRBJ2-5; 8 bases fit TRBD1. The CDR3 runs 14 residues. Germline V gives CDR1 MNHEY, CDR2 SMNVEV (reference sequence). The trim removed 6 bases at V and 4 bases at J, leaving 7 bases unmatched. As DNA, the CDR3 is TGTGCCAGCAGCTTCAGACAGGGGCGAGAGACCCAGTACTTC. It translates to CASSFRQGRETQYF.

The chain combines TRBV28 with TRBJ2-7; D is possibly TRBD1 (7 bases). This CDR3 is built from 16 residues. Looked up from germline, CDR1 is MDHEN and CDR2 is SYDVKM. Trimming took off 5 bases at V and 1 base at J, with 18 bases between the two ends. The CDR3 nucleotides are TGTGCCAGCAGTCCCGCGGCGGCAGGGGGGTCCTACGAGCAGTACTTC. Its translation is CASSPAAAGGSYEQYF. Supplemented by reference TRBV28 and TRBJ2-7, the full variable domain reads DVKVTQSSRYLVKRTGEKVFLECVQDMDHENMFWYRQDPGLGLRLIYFSYDVKMKEKGDIPEGYSVSREKKERFSLILESASTNQTSMYLCASSPAAAGGSYEQYFGPGTRLTVT.